These T cell receptor beta chains were read from a single sample in a study of T cells in Graves' hyperthyroidism and ophthalmopathy. TCRdb fed the multiplex PCR reads into MiXCR, producing one record per CDR3 protein. The sample holds around 600,000 distinct CDR3 sequences; about 14% are singletons and the top ten take over 6%. The sequenced material came from blood. The origin of the receptors is a woman aged 18-35 years with Graves' ophthalmopathy. The CDR3 runs from the conserved cysteine through the conserved F or W. D genes are given only for firm matches. The size entry is marked missing in some rows and otherwise reads once, few, many or a size class.

cdr3_length,clone_size,j_call,d_call,v_call,cdr3_aa,cdr3_nt
15,few,TRBJ2-5,TRBD2,TRBV29-1,CSVESLAGVLETQYF,TGCAGCGTTGAATCCCTAGCGGGAGTATTAGAGACCCAGTACTTC
15,few,TRBJ2-5,.,TRBV4-1,CASSQIQGGSGTQYF,TGCGCCAGCAGCCAAATACAGGGGGGGAGTGGGACCCAGTACTTC
16,many,TRBJ2-3,.,TRBV7-9,CASSLPERSSTDTQYF,TGTGCCAGCAGCTTACCCGAGCGATCTAGCACAGATACGCAGTATTTT
14,many,TRBJ1-2,TRBD1,TRBV7-2,CASSSGQASYGYTF,TGTGCCAGCAGCTCAGGACAGGCCTCCTATGGCTACACCTTC
19,.,TRBJ2-1,.,TRBV9,CASSLVRLNLRDPYNEQFF,TGTGCCAGCAGCCTAGTTAGATTGAACCTCAGAGATCCCTACAATGAGCAGTTCTTC
17,few,TRBJ2-3,TRBD2,TRBV12-3/TRBV12-4,CASSLRASGKSTDTQYF,TGTGCCAGCAGCCTCCGGGCTAGCGGGAAAAGCACAGATACGCAGTATTTT
15,many,TRBJ2-1,.,TRBV6-1,CASSSAPSSYNEQFF,TGTGCCAGCAGCTCGGCCCCGAGCTCCTACAATGAGCAGTTCTTC
15,.,TRBJ2-7,TRBD2,TRBV6-2/TRBV6-3,CASSHLSGDSYEQYF,TGTGCCAGCAGCCACCTTAGCGGGGATTCCTACGAGCAGTACTTC
15,.,TRBJ2-3,TRBD2,TRBV29-1,CSVEGAGGSGDTQYF,TGCAGCGTAGAAGGGGCTGGCGGGAGTGGAGATACGCAGTATTTT
16,many,TRBJ2-1,.,TRBV7-2,CASSRPLRGSSNEQFF,TGTGCCAGCAGCCGCCCCCTACGCGGGTCGAGCAATGAGCAGTTCTTC
14,many,TRBJ1-6,TRBD1,TRBV15,CATSKQGLGSPLHF,TGTGCCACCAGCAAACAGGGGCTGGGATCACCCCTCCACTTT
13,many,TRBJ2-5,.,TRBV10-3,CASKRTAKETQYF,TGTGCCTCGAAGCGGACAGCTAAAGAGACCCAGTACTTC
18,many,TRBJ2-1,.,TRBV7-9,CASSLSPHEGFHFNEQFF,TGTGCCAGCAGCTTGTCCCCCCACGAGGGGTTCCATTTCAATGAGCAGTTCTTC
13,.,TRBJ2-1,.,TRBV11-1,CASSLEASWEQFF,TGTGCCAGCAGCTTAGAGGCCAGCTGGGAGCAGTTCTTC
12,few,TRBJ2-7,.,TRBV28,CASSGSFYEQYF,TGTGCCAGCAGTGGCAGTTTCTACGAGCAGTACTTC
13,many,TRBJ2-2,.,TRBV27,CASVGSRVGELFF,TGTGCCAGCGTAGGGTCCAGGGTCGGGGAGCTGTTTTTT
17,many,TRBJ2-7,TRBD2,TRBV3-1,CASSQEIGGRLSYEQYF,TGTGCCAGCAGCCAAGAGATCGGCGGGAGGCTCTCCTACGAGCAGTACTTC
12,many,TRBJ1-5,TRBD1,TRBV5-6,CASSFAGGPQHF,TGTGCCAGCAGCTTCGCAGGGGGGCCCCAGCATTTT
13,few,TRBJ1-2,TRBD1,TRBV12-3/TRBV12-4,CASSPPNWTGYTF,TGTGCCAGCAGTCCACCGAACTGGACAGGGTACACCTTC
17,many,TRBJ2-1,TRBD1,TRBV10-3,CAISEDRGISSYNEQFF,TGTGCCATCAGTGAAGACAGGGGGATTAGCTCCTACAATGAGCAGTTCTTC
17,many,TRBJ2-5,.,TRBV6-1,CASSPGPGRKYQETQYF,TGTGCCAGCAGCCCCGGCCCGGGACGGAAGTACCAAGAGACCCAGTACTTC
16,many,TRBJ1-5,TRBD1,TRBV27,CASSLSPTGEGQPQHF,TGTGCCAGCAGTTTATCGCCGACAGGGGAAGGACAGCCCCAGCATTTT
12,many,TRBJ1-5,.,TRBV19,CASSIPDQPQHF,TGTGCCAGTAGTATCCCAGATCAGCCCCAGCATTTT
17,many,TRBJ2-7,.,TRBV20-1,CSAHPGGLASSSYEQYF,TGCAGTGCTCACCCAGGGGGGCTAGCGTCGAGCTCCTACGAGCAGTACTTC
18,many,TRBJ2-1,TRBD2,TRBV2,CASSDSLGGLAGGNEQFF,TGTGCCAGCAGTGACAGCCTAGGCGGACTAGCGGGAGGCAATGAGCAGTTCTTC
14,many,TRBJ1-1,TRBD1,TRBV6-1,CASNPDREGTEAFF,TGTGCCAGCAACCCGGACAGGGAGGGCACTGAAGCTTTCTTT
16,many,TRBJ2-7,.,TRBV11-2,CASSSLSGASSYEQYF,TGTGCCAGCAGCTCACTTTCAGGGGCCAGCTCCTACGAGCAGTACTTC
14,many,TRBJ2-1,TRBD2,TRBV20-1,CSALLSGRFNEQFF,TGCAGTGCTCTTCTTAGCGGGAGGTTCAATGAGCAGTTCTTC
16,many,TRBJ1-6,TRBD1,TRBV5-6,CASSRDRGLYNSPLHF,TGTGCCAGCAGCCGGGACAGGGGATTATATAATTCACCCCTCCACTTT
15,.,TRBJ2-2,.,TRBV9,CASSIGPGNTGELFF,TGTGCCAGCAGCATAGGGCCAGGGAACACCGGGGAGCTGTTTTTT
16,.,TRBJ1-1,.,TRBV6-1,CASSTRGGGWATEAFF,TGTGCCAGCAGTACCCGCGGGGGGGGATGGGCCACTGAAGCTTTCTTT
15,many,TRBJ1-1,.,TRBV3-1,CASSQVKQMNTEAFF,TGTGCCAGCAGCCAAGTAAAACAGATGAACACTGAAGCTTTCTTT
16,many,TRBJ1-4,.,TRBV11-2,CASRPGQLATNEKLFF,TGTGCCAGCAGGCCTGGACAGCTCGCAACTAATGAAAAACTGTTTTTT
13,once,TRBJ2-5,.,TRBV30,CAWSVRGAGTQYF,TGTGCCTGGAGTGTACGAGGGGCGGGGACCCAGTACTTC
14,.,TRBJ2-5,.,TRBV7-2,CASSPGHTKETQYF,TGTGCCAGCAGCCCTGGACACACTAAAGAGACCCAGTACTTC
16,many,TRBJ1-2,TRBD1,TRBV6-1,CASSNKGDRGFYGYTF,TGTGCCAGCAGTAATAAGGGGGACAGGGGGTTCTATGGCTACACCTTC
15,many,TRBJ2-3,.,TRBV6-5,CASSYSRLTTDTQYF,TGTGCCAGCAGTTACTCGCGACTAACCACAGATACGCAGTATTTT
16,many,TRBJ2-1,.,TRBV12-3/TRBV12-4,CASSLRWSGLPHEQFF,TGTGCCAGCAGTTTACGTTGGAGCGGTCTACCGCATGAGCAGTTCTTC
20,many,TRBJ1-4,TRBD1,TRBV3-1,CASSQEAFPGQGALKEKLFF,TGTGCCAGCAGCCAAGAGGCGTTCCCGGGACAGGGGGCTCTTAAGGAAAAACTGTTTTTT
16,many,TRBJ1-1,.,TRBV18,CASSPVGGIGNTEAFF,TGTGCCAGCTCCCCAGTCGGGGGGATTGGGAACACTGAAGCTTTCTTT